This T cell receptor (beta chain) was recovered during a study of blood T cell repertoires in COVID-19. The age range of participants was 18 to 89 years, with residence in some 25 US areas. There are a few counts of this clone. Per the original data handling: From reference gene primer amplification, estimates of nucleated cell counts were derived. Clones were read by immunoSEQ multiplex PCR, and TCRdb kept only the in-frame ones, dropping some. V and J calls and clone size are as listed in that table; D and trimming were resolved from the DNA. This sample has about 240,000 clones, with roughly 87% found just once. V lost 0 bases and J lost 1; bases outside the gene matches: 3. Per the germline V gene, CDR1 is LGHNA and CDR2 is YNFKEQ. CDR3 length: 16 residues.

The sequencing sample was made of PBMCs or T cells enriched from blood (not recorded which). The rearrangement joins TRBV4-2 to TRBJ1-1, with 9 bases identical to TRBD1. The source of this sequence is a woman aged 25 to 45 with acute COVID-19. The CDR3 DNA reads TGTGCCAGCAGCCAAGATGCGGGACAGGGGAACACTGAAGCTTTCTTT. Its protein product is CASSQDAGQGNTEAFF.